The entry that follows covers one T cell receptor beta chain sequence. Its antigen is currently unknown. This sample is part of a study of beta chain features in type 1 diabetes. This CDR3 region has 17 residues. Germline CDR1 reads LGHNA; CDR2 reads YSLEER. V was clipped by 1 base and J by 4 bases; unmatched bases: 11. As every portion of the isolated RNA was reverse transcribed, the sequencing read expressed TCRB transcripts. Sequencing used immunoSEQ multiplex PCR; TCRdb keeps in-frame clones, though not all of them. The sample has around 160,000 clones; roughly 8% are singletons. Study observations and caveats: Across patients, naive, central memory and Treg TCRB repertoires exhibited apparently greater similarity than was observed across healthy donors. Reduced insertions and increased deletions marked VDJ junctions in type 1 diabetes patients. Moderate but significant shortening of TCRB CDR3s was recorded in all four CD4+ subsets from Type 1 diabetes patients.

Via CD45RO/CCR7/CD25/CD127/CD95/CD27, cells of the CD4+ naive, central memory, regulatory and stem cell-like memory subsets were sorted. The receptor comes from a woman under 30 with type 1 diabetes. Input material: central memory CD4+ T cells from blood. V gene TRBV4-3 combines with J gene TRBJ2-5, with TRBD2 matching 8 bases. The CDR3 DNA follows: TGCGCCAGCAGCCAAGGACCGCCTCTAGCGGGCGGAGAGACCCAGTACTTC. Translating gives CASSQGPPLAGGETQYF.